A single sample gave rise to the 18 T cell receptor beta chains below, sequenced in a study of blood T cell repertoires in COVID-19. The table came from immunoSEQ multiplex PCR; TCRdb's copy has only in-frame clones and leaves some out. The table includes around 140,000 clones, roughly 87% detected once. Sequencing was carried out using peripheral blood. These receptors were taken from a woman in her forties or fifties with acute or convalescent COVID-19.

The gene calls are TRBV19 and TRBJ1-1, with a weak D call TRBD1 (6 bases). CDR1 is LNHDA and CDR2 is SQIVND in the germline V gene (reference sequence). V lost 7 bases, J lost 1 base, and 16 bases lay in between. The length of the CDR3 is 15 residues. The DNA for the CDR3 is TGTGCCAGTATTACAGGGAGATATGCGAACACTGAAGCTTTCTTT. The encoded protein is CASITGRYANTEAFF.

The chain has TRBV7-9 and TRBJ1-5; D may be TRBD1 (5 bases). The ends were cut back, 1 base at V and 6 bases at J, with 13 bases in the middle. The CDR3 spans 15 residues. Germline V lookup: CDR1 SEHNR, CDR2 FQNEAQ (reference sequence). The CDR3 DNA reads TGTGCCAGCAGCTTAGGGGCAGGGAGGGTTCAGCCCCAGCATTTT. Translation gives CASSLGAGRVQPQHF.

The gene calls are TRBV27 and TRBJ1-1, with TRBD1 as a possible D gene (5 bases). Germline assignment: CDR1 MNHEY and CDR2 SMNVEV (reference sequence). This CDR3 is 14 amino acids long. Trimming cost V 3 bases and J 0 bases, with 8 bases left between them. The CDR3 region is CASSLTEMNTEAFF. The CDR3 DNA reads as TGTGCCAGCAGTTTGACAGAGATGAACACTGAAGCTTTCTTT.

The chain recombines TRBV9 with TRBJ1-1; D not resolved. The V gene lost 3 bases and the J gene lost 3 bases, with 9 bases spanning the gap. The germline V gene has CDR1 SGDLS and CDR2 YYNGEE. The CDR3 is 13 residues long. CDR3 amino acids: CASSERAYTEAFF. The CDR3 DNA is TGTGCCAGCAGCGAGAGGGCGTACACTGAAGCTTTCTTT.

The chain uses TRBV2 and TRBJ2-2; D uncertain. CDR1 is SNHLY, CDR2 FYNNEI, per germline. CDR3 size: 14 residues. V was shortened by 8 bases and J by 3 bases, with 13 bases between the two germline ends. CDR3 in amino acids: CASSVMQDTGELFF. The DNA of the CDR3 is TGTGCCAGCTCAGTAATGCAAGACACCGGGGAGCTGTTTTTT. The entire variable domain, with the rest obtained from reference TRBV2 and TRBJ2-2, is as follows: EPEVTQTPSHQVTQMGQEVILRCVPISNHLYFYWYRQILGQKVEFLVSFYNNEISEKSEIFDDQFSVERPDGSNFTLKIRSTKLEDSAMYFCASSVMQDTGELFFGEGSRLTVL.

The V gene is TRBV19, the J gene TRBJ1-2; 7 bases are a match to TRBD1. V lost 1 base, J lost 4 bases, and 6 bases stayed unmatched. This CDR3 region has 15 residues. In germline, CDR1 is LNHDA, CDR2 SQIVND (reference sequence). DNA for the CDR3: TGTGCCAGTAGTATAGCAAGGACAGGAACCTATGGCTACACCTTC. Amino acid sequence: CASSIARTGTYGYTF.

The chain is built from TRBV18 and TRBJ1-6; 7 bases fit TRBD1. Trimming at V came to 4 bases and at J to 10 bases, leaving 10 bases not matched to a gene. Germline-derived CDR1 and CDR2 are KGHSH and LQKENI. CDR3 length: 15 amino acids. The CDR3 loop is CASSLSTGLNSPLHF. CDR3 nucleotides: TGTGCCAGCTCACTTTCGACAGGGCTAAACTCACCCCTCCACTTT. Variable domain in full (rest from reference TRBV18 and TRBJ1-6): NAGVMQNPRHLVRRRGQEARLRCSPMKGHSHVYWYRQLPEEGLKFMVYLQKENIIDESGMPKERFSAEFPKEGPSILRIQQVVRGDSAAYFCASSLSTGLNSPLHFGNGTRLTVT.

The chain joins TRBV6-5 to TRBJ1-5; 9 nucleotides agree with TRBD1. Germline CDR1 is MNHEY and CDR2 is SVGAGI. The CDR3 is 15 residues long. V was clipped by 5 bases and J by 7 bases; unmatched bases: 9. The CDR3 bases are TGTGCCAGCAGTCCGGGACAGGGAAGATGGCAGCCCCAGCATTTT. Residues: CASSPGQGRWQPQHF.

This clone occurred once. The V gene is TRBV14, the J gene TRBJ2-2; TRBD1 agrees at 8 bases. The V and J ends lost 1 base and 5 bases, in that order; junction bases with no gene match: 15. The CDR3 loop spans 19 amino acids. Germline V lookup: CDR1 SGHDN, CDR2 FVKESK. CDR3 region: CASSQGGRGPPHSTGELFF. CDR3 in DNA: TGTGCCAGCAGCCAAGGGGGCAGGGGGCCCCCCCATTCTACCGGGGAGCTGTTTTTT.

The chain joins TRBV5-5 to TRBJ1-2, with no clear D. This CDR3 has 16 amino acids. V lost 3 bases and J 0 bases, leaving 15 bases between the germline ends. Per the germline V gene, CDR1 is SGHKS and CDR2 is YYEKEE (reference sequence). The CDR3 region is CASSSAPSFPNYGYTF. The DNA for the CDR3 is TGTGCCAGCAGCTCTGCCCCCAGTTTCCCTAACTATGGCTACACCTTC.

The V gene is TRBV4-1, the J gene TRBJ2-2; a possible D gene is TRBD2 (5 bases). V lost 0 bases and J 1 base, leaving 9 bases between the germline ends. Germline V gene lookup returns CDR1 MGHRA and CDR2 YSYEKL. The CDR3 loop spans 16 amino acids. Here the CDR3 reads CASSQDSGLNTGELFF. The CDR3 region has the DNA TGCGCCAGCAGCCAAGACAGCGGATTGAACACCGGGGAGCTGTTTTTT.

This chain links TRBV2 with TRBJ2-3, with TRBD2 matching 9 bases. Germline assignment: CDR1 SNHLY and CDR2 FYNNEI. V lost 7 bases, J lost 4 bases, and 12 bases stayed unmatched. The CDR3 spans 16 residues. CDR3 sequence reads: CASNNLAGVGPDTQYF. For the CDR3, the DNA is TGTGCCAGCAATAATTTAGCGGGAGTGGGCCCAGATACGCAGTATTTT.

The V and J genes are TRBV11-3 and TRBJ2-1, with D possibly TRBD2 on 7 matching bases. From germline, CDR1 is SGHNT and CDR2 YENEEA. CDR3 length: 14 residues. Trimming removed 3 bases at V and 9 bases at J, with 15 bases between. CDR3 DNA: TGTGCCAGCAGCTTGAGGACAGCGGGACCTGAGCAGTTCTTC. It encodes CASSLRTAGPEQFF.

V gene TRBV27 combines with J gene TRBJ2-7, with D maybe TRBD2 (6 bases). V was shortened by 0 bases and J by 1 base, with 7 bases between the two germline ends. Germline V gives CDR1 MNHEY, CDR2 SMNVEV (reference sequence). The CDR3 is made up of 14 amino acids. In DNA, the CDR3 is TGTGCCAGCAGTTTATCACGGGAGTCCTACGAGCAGTACTTC. Translated: CASSLSRESYEQYF.

V gene TRBV27 combines with J gene TRBJ1-1, with 7 bases that match TRBD1. From germline, CDR1 is MNHEY and CDR2 SMNVEV (reference sequence). With 4 bases clipped from V and 0 bases from J, the junction kept 11 bases outside the gene matches. The CDR3 has 17 amino acids. CDR3 loop: CASSWVISDRMNTEAFF. The CDR3 DNA is TGTGCCAGCAGTTGGGTAATATCGGACAGGATGAACACTGAAGCTTTCTTT.

This chain connects TRBV20-1 to TRBJ2-7; tentative D call: TRBD1 (6 bases). The V end was cut by 6 bases, the J end by 6 bases, with 12 bases between. Germline CDR1 reads DFQATT; CDR2 reads SNEGSKA (reference sequence). The CDR3 spans 11 residues. CDR3 bases: TGCAGTGCGCGTACAGGGCCCGAGCAGTACTTC. Protein: CSARTGPEQYF.

This clone was counted once. The genes are TRBV29-1 and TRBJ1-2, with TRBD1 identical over 7 bases. V lost 4 bases and J lost 0; bases outside the gene matches: 2. The CDR3 is 13 residues long. The germline gives CDR1 SQVTM, CDR2 ANQGSEA. CDR3: CSVGRGSNYGYTF. The CDR3 region has the DNA TGCAGCGTTGGCAGGGGGTCTAACTATGGCTACACCTTC. The full variable domain, with the rest looked up from reference TRBV29-1 and TRBJ1-2, is SAVISQKPSRDICQRGTSLTIQCQVDSQVTMMFWYRQQPGQSLTLIATANQGSEATYESGFVIDKFPISRPNLTFSTLTVSNMSPEDSSIYLCSVGRGSNYGYTFGSGTRLTVV.

This clone was detected once. The chain has TRBV7-9 and TRBJ1-1, with D perhaps TRBD1 (6 bases). Germline lookup yields CDR1 SEHNR and CDR2 FQNEAQ (reference sequence). V was trimmed by 2 bases and J by 10 bases, leaving 11 bases between them. The CDR3 runs 12 residues. The chain's CDR3 is CASSLIRGRAFF. The CDR3 region has the DNA TGTGCCAGCAGCTTAATAAGGGGGAGAGCTTTCTTT.